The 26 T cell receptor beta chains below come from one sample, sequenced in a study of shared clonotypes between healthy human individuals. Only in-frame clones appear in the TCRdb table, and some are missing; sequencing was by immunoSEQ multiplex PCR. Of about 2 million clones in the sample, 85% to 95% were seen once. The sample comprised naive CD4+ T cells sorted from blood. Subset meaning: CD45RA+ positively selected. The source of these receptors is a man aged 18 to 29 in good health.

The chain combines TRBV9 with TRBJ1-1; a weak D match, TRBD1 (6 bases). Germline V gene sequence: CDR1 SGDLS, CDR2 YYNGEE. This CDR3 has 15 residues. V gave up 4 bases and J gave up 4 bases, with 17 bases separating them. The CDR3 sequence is CASSTKQGGGTEAFF. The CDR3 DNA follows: TGTGCCAGCAGCACCAAACAGGGAGGAGGCACTGAAGCTTTCTTT.

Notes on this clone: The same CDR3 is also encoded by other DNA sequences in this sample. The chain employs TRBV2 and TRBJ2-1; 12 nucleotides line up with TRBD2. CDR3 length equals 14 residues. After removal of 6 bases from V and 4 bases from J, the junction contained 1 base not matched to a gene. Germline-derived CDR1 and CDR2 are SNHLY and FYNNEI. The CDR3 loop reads CASRLAGGYNEQFF. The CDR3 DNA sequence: TGTGCCAGCAGGCTAGCGGGGGGGTACAATGAGCAGTTCTTC.

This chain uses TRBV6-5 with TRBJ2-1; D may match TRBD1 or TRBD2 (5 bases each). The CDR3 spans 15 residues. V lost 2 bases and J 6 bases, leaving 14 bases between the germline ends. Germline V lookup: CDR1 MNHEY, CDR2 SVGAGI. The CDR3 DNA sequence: TGTGCCAGCAGTTACCGGTGGAGTGGGGGCAATGAGCAGTTCTTC. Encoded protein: CASSYRWSGGNEQFF.

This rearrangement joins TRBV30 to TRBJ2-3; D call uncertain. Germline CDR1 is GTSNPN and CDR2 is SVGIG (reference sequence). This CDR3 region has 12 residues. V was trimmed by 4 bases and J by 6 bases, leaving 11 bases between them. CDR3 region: CAWNSGSDTQYF. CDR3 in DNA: TGTGCCTGGAATTCGGGTTCCGATACGCAGTATTTT.

This CDR3 is CASSLMTGEETQYF. In DNA form, the CDR3 reads TGTGCCAGCAGCTTAATGACAGGGGAAGAGACCCAGTACTTC. The genes are TRBV7-8 and TRBJ2-5, with 8 bases fitting TRBD1. The V segment lost 2 bases and the J segment 3 bases; nucleotides outside the gene matches: 2. Germline V lookup: CDR1 SGHVS, CDR2 FQNEAQ. This CDR3 contains 14 residues.

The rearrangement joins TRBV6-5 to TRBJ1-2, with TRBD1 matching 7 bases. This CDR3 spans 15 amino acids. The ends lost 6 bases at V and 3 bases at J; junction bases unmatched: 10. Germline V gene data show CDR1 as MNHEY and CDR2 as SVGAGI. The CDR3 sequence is CASRQTGVGHYGYTF. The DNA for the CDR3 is TGTGCCAGCAGGCAAACAGGGGTGGGACACTATGGCTACACCTTC.

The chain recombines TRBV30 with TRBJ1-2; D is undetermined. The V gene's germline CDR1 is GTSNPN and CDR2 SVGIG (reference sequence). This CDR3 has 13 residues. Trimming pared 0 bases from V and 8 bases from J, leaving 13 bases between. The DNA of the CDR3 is TGTGCCTGGAGTGTAGATGGAGGGAAGGGCTACACCTTC. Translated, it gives CAWSVDGGKGYTF. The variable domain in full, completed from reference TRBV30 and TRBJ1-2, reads SQTIHQWPATLVQPVGSPLSLECTVEGTSNPNLYWYRQAAGRGLQLLFYSVGIGQISSEVPQNLSASRPQDRQFILSSKKLLLSDSGFYLCAWSVDGGKGYTFGSGTRLTVV.

The CDR3 loop is CASSKTLAPYEQYF. The CDR3 bases are TGTGCCAGCAGCAAAACACTAGCGCCCTACGAGCAGTACTTC. This chain links TRBV6-5 with TRBJ2-7; 7 bases fit TRBD2. CDR1 is MNHEY, CDR2 SVGAGI, per germline. V was clipped by 6 bases and J by 2 bases; unmatched bases: 7. This CDR3 has 14 amino acids.

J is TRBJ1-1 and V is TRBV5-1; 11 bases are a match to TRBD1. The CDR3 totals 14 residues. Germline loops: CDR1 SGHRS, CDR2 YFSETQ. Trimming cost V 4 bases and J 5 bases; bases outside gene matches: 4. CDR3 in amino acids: CASSPDRGLTEAFF. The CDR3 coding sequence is TGCGCCAGCAGCCCGGACAGGGGGCTTACTGAAGCTTTCTTT.

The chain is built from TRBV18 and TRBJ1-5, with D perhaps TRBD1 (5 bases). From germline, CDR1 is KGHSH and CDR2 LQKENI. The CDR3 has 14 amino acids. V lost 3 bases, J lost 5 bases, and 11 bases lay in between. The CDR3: CASSPGETYQPQHF. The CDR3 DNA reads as TGTGCCAGCTCACCGGGGGAAACTTATCAGCCCCAGCATTTT. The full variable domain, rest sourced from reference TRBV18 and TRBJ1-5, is NAGVMQNPRHLVRRRGQEARLRCSPMKGHSHVYWYRQLPEEGLKFMVYLQKENIIDESGMPKERFSAEFPKEGPSILRIQQVVRGDSAAYFCASSPGETYQPQHFGDGTRLSIL.

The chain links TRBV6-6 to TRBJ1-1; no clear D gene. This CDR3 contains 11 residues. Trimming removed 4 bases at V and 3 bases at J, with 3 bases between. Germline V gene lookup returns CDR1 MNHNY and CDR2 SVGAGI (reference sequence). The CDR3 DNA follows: TGTGCCAGCAGTTGGTACACTGAAGCTTTCTTT. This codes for CASSWYTEAFF.

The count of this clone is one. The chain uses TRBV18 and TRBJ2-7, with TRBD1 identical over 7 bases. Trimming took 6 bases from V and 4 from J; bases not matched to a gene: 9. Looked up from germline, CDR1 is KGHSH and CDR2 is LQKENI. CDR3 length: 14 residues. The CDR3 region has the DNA TGTGCCAGCTCTCTCGGACAGGAGGCGTACGAGCAGTACTTC. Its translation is CASSLGQEAYEQYF.

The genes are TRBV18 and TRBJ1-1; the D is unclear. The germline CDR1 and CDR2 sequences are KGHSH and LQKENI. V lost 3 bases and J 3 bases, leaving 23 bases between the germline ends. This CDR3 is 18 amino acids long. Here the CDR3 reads CASSPAWSFDRRDTEAFF. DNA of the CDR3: TGTGCCAGCTCACCCGCGTGGAGTTTCGATAGAAGGGACACTGAAGCTTTCTTT. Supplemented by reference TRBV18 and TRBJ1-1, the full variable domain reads NAGVMQNPRHLVRRRGQEARLRCSPMKGHSHVYWYRQLPEEGLKFMVYLQKENIIDESGMPKERFSAEFPKEGPSILRIQQVVRGDSAAYFCASSPAWSFDRRDTEAFFGQGTRLTVV.

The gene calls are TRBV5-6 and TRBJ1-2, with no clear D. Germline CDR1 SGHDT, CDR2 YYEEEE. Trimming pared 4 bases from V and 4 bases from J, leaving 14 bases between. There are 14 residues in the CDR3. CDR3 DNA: TGTGCCAGCAGCAGCCTAGGCGACATCTATGGCTACACCTTC. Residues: CASSSLGDIYGYTF.

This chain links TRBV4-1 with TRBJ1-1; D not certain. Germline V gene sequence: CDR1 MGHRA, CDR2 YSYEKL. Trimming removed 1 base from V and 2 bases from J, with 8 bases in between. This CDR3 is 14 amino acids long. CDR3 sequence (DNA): TGCGCCAGCAGCCAAGCACAGAGTAACACTGAAGCTTTCTTT. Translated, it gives CASSQAQSNTEAFF.

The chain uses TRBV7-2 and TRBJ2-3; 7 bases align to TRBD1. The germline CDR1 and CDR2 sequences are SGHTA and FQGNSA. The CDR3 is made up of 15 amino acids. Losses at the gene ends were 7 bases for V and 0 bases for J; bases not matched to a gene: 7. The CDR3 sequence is CASNDRRGSTDTQYF. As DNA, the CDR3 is TGTGCCAGCAACGACCGCAGGGGGAGCACAGATACGCAGTATTTT.

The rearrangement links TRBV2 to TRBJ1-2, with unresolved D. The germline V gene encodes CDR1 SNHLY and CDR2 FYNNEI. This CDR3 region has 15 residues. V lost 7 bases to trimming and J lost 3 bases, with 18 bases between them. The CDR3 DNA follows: TGTGCCAGCATGAGGAGGCCCGGGGTAGACTATGGCTACACCTTC. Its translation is CASMRRPGVDYGYTF.

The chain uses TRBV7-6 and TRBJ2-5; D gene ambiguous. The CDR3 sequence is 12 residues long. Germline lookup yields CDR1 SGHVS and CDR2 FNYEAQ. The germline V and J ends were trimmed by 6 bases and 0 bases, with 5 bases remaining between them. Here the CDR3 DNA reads TGTGCCAGCAGTTCGTACCAAGAGACCCAGTACTTC. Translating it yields CASSSYQETQYF.

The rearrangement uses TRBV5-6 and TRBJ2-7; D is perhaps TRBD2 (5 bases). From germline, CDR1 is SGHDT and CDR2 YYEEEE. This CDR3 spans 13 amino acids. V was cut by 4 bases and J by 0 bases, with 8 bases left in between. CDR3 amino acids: CASSAGNSYEQYF. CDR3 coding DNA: TGTGCCAGCAGCGCCGGGAACTCCTACGAGCAGTACTTC.

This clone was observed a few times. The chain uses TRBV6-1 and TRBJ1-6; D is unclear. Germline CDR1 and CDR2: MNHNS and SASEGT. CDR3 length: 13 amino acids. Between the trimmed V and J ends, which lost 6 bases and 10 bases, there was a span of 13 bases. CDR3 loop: CASREDPSSPLHF. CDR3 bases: TGTGCCAGCAGAGAGGACCCGTCCTCACCCCTCCACTTT.

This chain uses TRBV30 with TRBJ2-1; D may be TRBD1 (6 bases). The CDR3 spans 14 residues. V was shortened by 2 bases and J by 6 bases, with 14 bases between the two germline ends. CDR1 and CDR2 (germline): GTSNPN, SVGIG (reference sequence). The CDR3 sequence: CAWSRGGKSNEQFF. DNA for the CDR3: TGTGCCTGGAGTCGAGGGGGAAAGAGCAATGAGCAGTTCTTC.

Here the CDR3 reads CASSELQDEKLFF. As DNA, the CDR3 is TGTGCCAGCAGTGAGCTACAAGATGAAAAACTGTTTTTT. This chain connects TRBV25-1 to TRBJ1-4; no definite D call. CDR1 is MGHDK, CDR2 SYGVNS, per germline. CDR3 size: 13 residues. Trimming shortened V by 3 bases and J by 6 bases, and 8 bases separated the two germline ends.

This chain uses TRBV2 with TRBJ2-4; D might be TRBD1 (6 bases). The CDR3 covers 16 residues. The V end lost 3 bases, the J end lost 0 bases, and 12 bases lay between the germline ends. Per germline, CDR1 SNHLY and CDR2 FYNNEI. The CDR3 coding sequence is TGTGCCAGCAGTGACAGGGGATCCGTAGCCAAAAACATTCAGTACTTC. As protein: CASSDRGSVAKNIQYF.

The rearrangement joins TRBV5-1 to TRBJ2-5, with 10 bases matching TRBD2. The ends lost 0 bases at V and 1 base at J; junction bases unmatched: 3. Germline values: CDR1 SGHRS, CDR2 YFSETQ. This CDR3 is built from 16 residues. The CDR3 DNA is TGCGCCAGCAGCTTGGAACTAGCGGGACTCCAAGAGACCCAGTACTTC. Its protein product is CASSLELAGLQETQYF.

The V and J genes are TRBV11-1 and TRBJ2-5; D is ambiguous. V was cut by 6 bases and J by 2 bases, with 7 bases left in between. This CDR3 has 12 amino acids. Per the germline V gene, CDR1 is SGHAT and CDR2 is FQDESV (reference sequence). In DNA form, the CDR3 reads TGTGCCAGCAGTTCCGAGCAAGAGACCCAGTACTTC. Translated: CASSSEQETQYF.

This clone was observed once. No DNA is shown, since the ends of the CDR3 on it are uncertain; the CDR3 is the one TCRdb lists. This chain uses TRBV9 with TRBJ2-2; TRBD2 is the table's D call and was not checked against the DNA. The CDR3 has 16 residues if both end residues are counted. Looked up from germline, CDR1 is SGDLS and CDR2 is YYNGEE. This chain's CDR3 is CASSVGGGANTGEPFF.